This entry features one TCR beta chain sequence. Its target is not known. A much larger clone is a single base away; this may be a read error. The sample comes from a study of blood T cells in healthy people across ages. Study-wide results and caveats: The donors' CMV status was not determined, possibly confounding changes in expanded clonotypes. When one million T cells were used, diversity estimates were thought to be underestimates.

PCR was performed a second time for roughly 7 to 11 cycles using a sample-barcoded 5' primer and a J-beta primer mix. Every sample gave at least 2.5 million paired-end reads containing CDR3. TCRdb redid the calling of the 5' RACE reads with MiXCR, one entry per CDR3 protein. The sample includes approximately 810,000 distinct CDR3 sequences, around 30% seen only once; the top ten take 15% to 20%. Per germline, CDR1 GTSNPN and CDR2 SVGIG (reference sequence). This CDR3 region has 14 residues. V was trimmed by 5 bases and J by 5 bases, leaving 18 bases between them. PBMCs, at least 6.5 million per sample, were isolated.

The sequencing sample was made of blood. The TCR comes from a woman aged 80 or over in good health. This rearrangement joins TRBV30 to TRBJ1-2, with D hard to call. CDR3 nucleotides: TGTGCCTGGTCCAACTCCCGGGCCCGATATGGCTACACCTTC. Protein product: CAWSNSRARYGYTF.